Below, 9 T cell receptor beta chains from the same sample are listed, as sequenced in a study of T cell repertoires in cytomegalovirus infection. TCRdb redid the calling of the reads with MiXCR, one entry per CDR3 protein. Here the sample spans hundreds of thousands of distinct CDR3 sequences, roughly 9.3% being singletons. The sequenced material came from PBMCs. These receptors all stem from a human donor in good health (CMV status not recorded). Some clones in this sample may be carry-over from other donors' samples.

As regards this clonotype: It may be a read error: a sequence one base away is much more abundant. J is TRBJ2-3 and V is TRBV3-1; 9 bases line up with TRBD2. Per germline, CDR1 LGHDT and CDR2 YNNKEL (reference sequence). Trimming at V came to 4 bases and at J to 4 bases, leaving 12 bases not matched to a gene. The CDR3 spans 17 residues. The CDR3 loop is CASSPLGLAIGADTQYF. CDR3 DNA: TGTGCCAGCAGCCCCCTGGGACTAGCAATTGGAGCAGATACGCAGTATTTT.

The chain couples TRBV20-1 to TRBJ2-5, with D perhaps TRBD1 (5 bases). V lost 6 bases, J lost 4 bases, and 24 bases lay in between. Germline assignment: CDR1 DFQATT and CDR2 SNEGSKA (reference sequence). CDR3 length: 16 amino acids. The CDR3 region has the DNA TGCAGTGCCCAAAGGCTGGCAGGGCTAGACCGAGAGACCCAGTACTTC. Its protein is CSAQRLAGLDRETQYF.

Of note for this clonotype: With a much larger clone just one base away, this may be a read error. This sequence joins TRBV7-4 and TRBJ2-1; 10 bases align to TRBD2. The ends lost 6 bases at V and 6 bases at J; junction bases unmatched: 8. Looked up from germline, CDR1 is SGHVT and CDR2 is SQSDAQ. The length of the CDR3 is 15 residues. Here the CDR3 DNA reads TGTGCCAGCAGATTGCCGGGACTAGCGAGCAATGAGCAGTTCTTC. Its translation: CASRLPGLASNEQFF.

CDR3 nucleotides: TGCAGTGCTGGAACGGGGGCCCGGGCCGAGCAGTACTTC. Amino acids: CSAGTGARAEQYF. The rearrangement joins TRBV20-1 to TRBJ2-7, with D tentatively TRBD1 or TRBD2 (6 bases each). Germline-derived CDR1 and CDR2 are DFQATT and SNEGSKA (reference sequence). The CDR3 length is 13 residues. V was shortened by 5 bases and J by 6 bases, with 17 bases between the two germline ends.

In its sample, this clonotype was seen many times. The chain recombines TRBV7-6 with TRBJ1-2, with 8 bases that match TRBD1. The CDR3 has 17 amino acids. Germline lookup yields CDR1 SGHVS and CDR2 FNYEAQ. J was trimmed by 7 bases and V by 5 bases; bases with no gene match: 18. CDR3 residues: CASSLHRPGQVGFGYTF. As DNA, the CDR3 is TGTGCCAGCAGCCTTCACCGACCGGGACAGGTGGGCTTTGGCTACACCTTC.

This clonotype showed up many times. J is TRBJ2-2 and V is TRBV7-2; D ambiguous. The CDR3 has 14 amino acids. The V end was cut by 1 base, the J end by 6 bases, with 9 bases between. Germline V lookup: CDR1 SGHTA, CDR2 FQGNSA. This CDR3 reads CASSLEGSAGELFF. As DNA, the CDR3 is TGTGCCAGCAGCTTAGAAGGATCCGCCGGGGAGCTGTTTTTT.

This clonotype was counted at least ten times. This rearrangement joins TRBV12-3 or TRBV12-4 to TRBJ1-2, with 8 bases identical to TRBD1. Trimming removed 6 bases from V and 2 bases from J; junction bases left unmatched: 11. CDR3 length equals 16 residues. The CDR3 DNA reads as TGTGCCAGCAGCCCCCGAGACAGGGGTACGAACTATGGCTACACCTTC. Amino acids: CASSPRDRGTNYGYTF.

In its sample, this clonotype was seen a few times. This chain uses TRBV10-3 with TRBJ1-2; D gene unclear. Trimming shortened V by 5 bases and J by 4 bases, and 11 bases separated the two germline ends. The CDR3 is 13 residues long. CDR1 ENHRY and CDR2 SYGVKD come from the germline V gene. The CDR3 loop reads CAISLTNGYGYTF. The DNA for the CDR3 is TGTGCCATCAGTTTGACAAACGGCTATGGCTACACCTTC.

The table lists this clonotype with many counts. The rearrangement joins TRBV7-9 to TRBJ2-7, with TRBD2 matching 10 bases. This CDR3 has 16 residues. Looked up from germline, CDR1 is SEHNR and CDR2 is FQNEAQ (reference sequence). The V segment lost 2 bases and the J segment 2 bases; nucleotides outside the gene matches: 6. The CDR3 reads CASSLYSGRWAYEQYV. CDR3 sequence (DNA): TGTGCCAGCAGCTTATATAGCGGGAGGTGGGCCTACGAGCAGTACGTC.